This record concerns one T cell receptor beta chain sequence. Its antigen is not known. The junction had 5 bases not matched to a gene; V was cut back by 11 bases and J by 0 bases. This CDR3 comprises 16 residues. From germline, CDR1 is MRHNA and CDR2 SNTAGT. This sample was taken from a study of a mutant IDH1 vaccine in newly diagnosed glioma. Study context: Treated patients comprised 62.5% males and about 38% females, mean age about 38 years. Earlier therapy was either radiotherapy, temozolomide, or both, and most got both. Whole-study results and caveats: Among patients, about 94% showed immune responses induced by the vaccine.

The time point: baseline, week 1 (first vaccination visit). The treatment is: pre-vaccination baseline after standard-of-care therapy. Donor tumors were new WHO grade 3 or 4 IDH1-mutant, ATRX-lost astrocytomas. The data were produced by immunoSEQ multiplex PCR, yet TCRdb's version contains in-frame clones alone and is incomplete. The table lists about 46,000 clones, approximately 90% of them singletons. Material: PBMCs, obtained from a glioma patient treated with radiotherapy, temozolomide or both. The origin of this receptor is a man between 40 and 49 years old with glioma. This sequence joins TRBV6-4 and TRBJ2-4; 15 bases map to TRBD2. For the CDR3, the DNA is TGTGCCGGGGGACTAGCGGGGGGACTAGCCAAAAACATTCAGTACTTC. Translation: CAGGLAGGLAKNIQYF.